These 28 T cell receptor beta chains were sequenced from one sample in a study of blood T cell repertoires in COVID-19. Method: immunoSEQ multiplex PCR; TCRdb's copy keeps in-frame clones and lacks some. The sample has 150,000 to 180,000 clones, around 82% seen once. Sample: peripheral blood. Source of these receptors: a man in his fifties or sixties with COVID-19, enrolled during active disease.

The V gene is TRBV5-8, the J gene TRBJ2-1, with D possibly matching TRBD2 (5 bases). From germline, CDR1 is SGHTS and CDR2 YDEGEE. The CDR3 is made up of 15 amino acids. V was pared by 0 bases and J by 4 bases, with 11 bases between. The chain's CDR3 is CASSLGTGFYNEQFF. The CDR3, as DNA: TGTGCCAGCAGCTTGGGGACGGGATTTTACAATGAGCAGTTCTTC.

In nucleotides, the CDR3 is TGTGCCAGCAGTCATAGACAGACTTTGGACTATGGCTACACCTTC. It encodes CASSHRQTLDYGYTF. V usage is TRBV2 and J usage is TRBJ1-2, with a tentative D call TRBD1 (5 bases). Trimming left V 5 bases short and J 3 bases short, with 16 bases between. Germline V lookup: CDR1 SNHLY, CDR2 FYNNEI. This CDR3 spans 15 amino acids.

This clone has just a few counts. The chain recombines TRBV5-6 with TRBJ2-3; no reliable D call. Germline V gene lookup returns CDR1 SGHDT and CDR2 YYEEEE. This CDR3 is 13 amino acids long. V gave up 2 bases and J gave up 3 bases, with 7 bases separating them. The CDR3 here is CASSFYITDTQYF. CDR3 sequence (DNA): TGTGCCAGCAGCTTTTACATTACAGATACGCAGTATTTT.

The V call is TRBV7-2, the J call TRBJ1-3, with 10 bases fitting TRBD1. The CDR3 runs to 17 residues. The junction had 7 bases not matched to a gene; V was cut back by 5 bases and J by 0 bases. CDR1 and CDR2 (germline): SGHTA, FQGNSA. The CDR3: CASSPRTGGVSGNTIYF. For the CDR3, the DNA is TGTGCCAGCAGCCCCCGGACAGGGGGAGTCTCTGGAAACACCATATATTTT.

This chain uses TRBV5-8 with TRBJ1-2, with a possible D match to TRBD1 (6 bases). V was cut by 6 bases and J by 8 bases, with 20 bases left in between. The CDR3 is 14 residues long. Germline CDR1 and CDR2: SGHTS and YDEGEE. CDR3: CASTSDSTYGGYTF. CDR3 coding DNA: TGTGCCAGCACCTCGGACAGTACCTATGGAGGCTACACCTTC.

This rearrangement joins TRBV5-5 to TRBJ1-1, with 7 bases matching TRBD1. This CDR3 is built from 15 residues. V dropped 5 bases and J dropped 0; count of bases not matched to a gene: 7. Germline V gene data show CDR1 as SGHKS and CDR2 as YYEKEE (reference sequence). In nucleotides, the CDR3 is TGTGCCAGCAGAATAGACAGGGAAATGAACACTGAAGCTTTCTTT. Its translation is CASRIDREMNTEAFF. The full variable domain, with the rest looked up from reference TRBV5-5 and TRBJ1-1, is DAGVTQSPTHLIKTRGQQVTLRCSPISGHKSVSWYQQVLGQGPQFIFQYYEKEERGRGNFPDRFSARQFPNYSSELNVNALLLGDSALYLCASRIDREMNTEAFFGQGTRLTVV.

This chain links TRBV29-1 with TRBJ2-3; D ambiguous. Germline lookup yields CDR1 SQVTM and CDR2 ANQGSEA. Trimming cost V 0 bases and J 3 bases, with 10 bases left between them. This CDR3 has 14 residues. The CDR3 nucleotides read TGCAGCGTTGAAGATGTCATGTTTACAGATACGCAGTATTTT. Its protein product is CSVEDVMFTDTQYF.

V usage is TRBV2 and J usage is TRBJ1-6; 7 nucleotides align to TRBD1. The CDR3 is 16 amino acids. CDR1 and CDR2 from the germline V gene are SNHLY and FYNNEI. Losses at the gene ends were 1 base for V and 2 bases for J; bases not matched to a gene: 2. The CDR3 coding sequence is TGTGCCAGCAGTGAAGAGGGACAGACCTATAATTCACCCCTCCACTTT. This sequence encodes CASSEEGQTYNSPLHF.

This clone appeared a few times. This chain connects TRBV10-3 to TRBJ1-3; D is perhaps TRBD1 (5 bases). Germline-derived CDR1 and CDR2 are ENHRY and SYGVKD. Trimming took off 8 bases at V and 4 bases at J, with 18 bases between the two ends. This CDR3 has 15 residues. CDR3 in amino acids: CAIGRQFPAGNTIYF. The CDR3 nucleotides read TGTGCCATCGGACGACAGTTTCCCGCCGGAAACACCATATATTTT.

The J gene is TRBJ1-3, the V gene TRBV7-9, with unresolved D. The CDR3 spans 14 residues. Germline V gene data show CDR1 as SEHNR and CDR2 as FQNEAQ (reference sequence). V lost 1 base and J lost 0, with 4 bases in between. CDR3 sequence (DNA): TGTGCCAGCAGCTTAGTAGACTCTGGAAACACCATATATTTT. Its translation: CASSLVDSGNTIYF.

The chain has TRBV27 and TRBJ1-2; 7 bases match TRBD1. The trim removed 3 bases at V and 6 bases at J, leaving 7 bases unmatched. The CDR3 covers 14 residues. Germline assignment: CDR1 MNHEY and CDR2 SMNVEV (reference sequence). DNA for the CDR3: TGTGCCAGCAGTTTGCGGCAGGGGGTCAATGGCTACACCTTC. It specifies CASSLRQGVNGYTF.

The V and J genes are TRBV13 and TRBJ2-7; TRBD2 might be the D (6 bases). Germline-derived CDR1 and CDR2 are PRHDT and FYEKMQ (reference sequence). Trimming shortened V by 0 bases and J by 0 bases, and 9 bases separated the two germline ends. The CDR3 covers 15 residues. CDR3 nucleotides: TGTGCCAGCAGCTTAGGGCGGGACGTCTCCTACGAGCAGTACTTC. It translates to CASSLGRDVSYEQYF.

This chain joins TRBV18 and TRBJ1-1, with 8 bases matching TRBD1. The CDR3 runs 12 residues. Germline V CDR1 and CDR2: KGHSH, LQKENI. The V segment lost 6 bases and the J segment 8 bases; nucleotides outside the gene matches: 5. CDR3 loop: CASSQGQGEAFF. CDR3 DNA sequence: TGTGCCAGCTCCCAAGGACAGGGCGAAGCTTTCTTT.

The chain employs TRBV5-5 and TRBJ2-3; TRBD1 matches at 7 bases. This CDR3 comprises 15 residues. Germline values: CDR1 SGHKS, CDR2 YYEKEE (reference sequence). V lost 5 bases and J lost 4; bases outside the gene matches: 10. CDR3 nucleotides: TGTGCCAGCAGATTCGACAGGGATAGGGCAGATACGCAGTATTTT. Protein product: CASRFDRDRADTQYF.

V usage is TRBV6-2 or TRBV6-3 and J usage is TRBJ2-3; 7 bases are shared with TRBD2. Germline V lookup: CDR1 MNHEY, CDR2 SVGEGT. Trimming cost V 2 bases and J 4 bases; bases outside gene matches: 6. CDR3 size: 15 residues. The CDR3 DNA sequence: TGTGCCAGCAGTTACGATGGCGGGAGCCCAGATACGCAGTATTTT. It encodes CASSYDGGSPDTQYF.

The chain has TRBV29-1 and TRBJ1-2, with D maybe TRBD1 (5 bases). V lost 0 bases and J 2 bases, leaving 10 bases between the germline ends. The CDR3 contains 14 residues. CDR1 is SQVTM and CDR2 is ANQGSEA in the germline V gene. CDR3 sequence: CSVEEVAGNYGYTF. Written as DNA, the CDR3 is TGCAGCGTTGAAGAAGTTGCAGGGAACTATGGCTACACCTTC.

The gene calls are TRBV7-8 and TRBJ1-3; D is possibly TRBD1 (5 bases). This CDR3 spans 16 amino acids. Germline V gene data show CDR1 as SGHVS and CDR2 as FQNEAQ. The ends were cut back, 5 bases at V and 0 bases at J, with 14 bases in the middle. In DNA form, the CDR3 reads TGTGCCAGCAGCATCCAGGGTTTACTCTCTGGAAACACCATATATTTT. As protein: CASSIQGLLSGNTIYF. Variable domain in full (rest from reference TRBV7-8 and TRBJ1-3): GAGVSQSPRYKVAKRGQDVALRCDPISGHVSLFWYQQALGQGPEFLTYFQNEAQLDKSGLPSDRFFAERPEGSVSTLKIQRTQQEDSAVYLCASSIQGLLSGNTIYFGEGSWLTVV.

The CDR3 spells CASSDVSGPTYNEQFF. The CDR3 DNA is TGTGCCAGCAGTGATGTCAGCGGGCCCACATACAATGAGCAGTTCTTC. V and J are TRBV6-1 and TRBJ2-1, with D perhaps matching TRBD2 (6 bases). The CDR3 loop spans 16 amino acids. The germline V and J ends were trimmed by 3 bases and 4 bases, with 16 bases remaining between them. CDR1 is MNHNS and CDR2 is SASEGT in the germline V gene.

This sequence joins TRBV14 and TRBJ1-4, with D unresolved. V shed 5 bases and J shed 2 bases, with 12 bases lying between them. The CDR3 loop spans 15 amino acids. Germline CDR1 SGHDN, CDR2 FVKESK. CDR3 DNA sequence: TGTGCCAGCAGCTTATATTCCGGGACTAATGAAAAACTGTTTTTT. Its translation is CASSLYSGTNEKLFF.

The rearrangement joins TRBV21-1 to TRBJ2-4; whether TRBD2, the table's D call, matches the DNA was not checked. TRBV21-1 is given as a pseudogene. The CDR3 extends over 10 amino acids. In DNA form, the CDR3 reads TGTGCCAGCCCCCCGGGCATTCAGTACTTC. Protein sequence: CASPPGIQYF.

V gene TRBV29-1 combines with J gene TRBJ1-2; 10 bases map to TRBD1. The CDR3 loop spans 13 amino acids. V lost 3 bases and J lost 7; bases outside the gene matches: 5. CDR1 SQVTM and CDR2 ANQGSEA come from the germline V gene. The CDR3 protein is CSVEGDRGRGYTF. The CDR3 region has the DNA TGCAGCGTTGAGGGGGACAGGGGACGTGGCTACACCTTC.

The rearrangement links TRBV7-6 to TRBJ2-1; TRBD2 might be the D (6 bases). V shed 1 base and J shed 2 bases, with 12 bases lying between them. The CDR3 consists of 16 residues. Germline loops: CDR1 SGHVS, CDR2 FNYEAQ. The CDR3: CASSLGRGSPYNEQFF. The CDR3 DNA reads TGTGCCAGCAGCTTAGGTCGGGGGAGTCCCTACAATGAGCAGTTCTTC.

This clone was seen a single time. This sequence joins TRBV14 and TRBJ1-1; TRBD1 agrees at 10 bases. This CDR3 is 16 amino acids long. Trimming took 6 bases from V and 3 from J; bases not matched to a gene: 10. The germline gives CDR1 SGHDN, CDR2 FVKESK. This CDR3 reads CASRIYSGTGDTEAFF. DNA of the CDR3: TGTGCCAGCAGAATTTACTCCGGGACAGGGGACACTGAAGCTTTCTTT.

This clone has more than one count but fewer than ten. The chain couples TRBV5-5 to TRBJ1-2; D not resolved. Germline CDR1 SGHKS, CDR2 YYEKEE (reference sequence). This CDR3 comprises 15 residues. Trimming took off 1 base at V and 2 bases at J, with 12 bases between the two ends. The CDR3 here is CASSLFSGLNYGYTF. In DNA, the CDR3 is TGTGCCAGCAGCTTGTTCTCGGGGTTGAACTATGGCTACACCTTC.

The chain carries TRBV30 and TRBJ1-5, with 7 positions matching TRBD1. Germline loops: CDR1 GTSNPN, CDR2 SVGIG (reference sequence). This CDR3 contains 17 residues. Unmatched junction bases numbered 15, after V lost 3 bases and J lost 4 bases. Here the CDR3 DNA reads TGTGCCTGGAGCGGTGGGACAGTCTCCCTCCTTAATCAGCCCCAGCATTTT. This codes for CAWSGGTVSLLNQPQHF.

The chain is built from TRBV9 and TRBJ2-7; D might be TRBD2 (5 bases). CDR1 and CDR2 (germline): SGDLS, YYNGEE. Deletions cut 0 bases from V and 3 bases from J, with 10 bases between. This CDR3 is 14 amino acids long. The CDR3, as DNA: TGTGCCAGCAGCGTAGCTAGCCCCAACTACGAGCAGTACTTC. Its protein is CASSVASPNYEQYF.

This clone was picked up one time. The V gene is TRBV11-3, the J gene TRBJ1-3, with 8 bases lining up with TRBD1. The CDR3 consists of 17 residues. CDR1 SGHNT and CDR2 YENEEA come from the germline V gene. V lost 5 bases, J lost 2 bases, and 11 bases stayed unmatched. CDR3 coding DNA: TGTGCCAGCAGCCGTGGATTAACAGGGGGTCCTGGAAACACCATATATTTT. It specifies CASSRGLTGGPGNTIYF.

The chain joins TRBV11-2 to TRBJ1-2; maybe TRBD1 (5 bases). The germline V gene has CDR1 SGHAT and CDR2 FQNNGV. V gave up 3 bases and J gave up 2 bases, with 7 bases separating them. CDR3 length: 13 residues. The CDR3 DNA reads as TGTGCCAGCAGCTTGGGGGGGAACTATGGCTACACCTTC. Translated: CASSLGGNYGYTF.